These 19 T cell receptor beta chains share one sample of origin, sequenced in a study of T cell responses to AZD1222 COVID-19 vaccine. TCRdb keeps only in-frame clones here, not all; method: immunoSEQ multiplex PCR. Here the sample spans more than 250,000 clones, 85% to 95% being singletons. The specimen was peripheral blood, collected on day 0 of AZD1222 vaccination. These receptors all come from an adult in good health.

The chain joins TRBV7-2 to TRBJ2-3; 7 nucleotides match TRBD2. V trimming: 3 bases; J trimming: 4 bases; junction bases outside the gene matches: 7. Germline CDR1 is SGHTA and CDR2 is FQGNSA. The CDR3 is made up of 15 amino acids. CDR3 DNA sequence: TGTGCCAGCAGCTTCAGCGGGAATCTTCCAGATACGCAGTATTTT. Translated, it gives CASSFSGNLPDTQYF. Drawing the rest from reference TRBV7-2 and TRBJ2-3, the complete variable domain is GAGVSQSPSNKVTEKGKDVELRCDPISGHTALYWYRQSLGQGLEFLIYFQGNSAPDKSGLPSDRFSAERTGGSVSTLTIQRTQQEDSAVYLCASSFSGNLPDTQYFGPGTRLTVL.

V usage is TRBV15 and J usage is TRBJ2-1; D is unresolved. V was cut by 0 bases and J by 9 bases, with 3 bases left in between. CDR1 LNHNV and CDR2 YYDKDF come from the germline V gene (reference sequence). CDR3 size: 11 residues. This chain's CDR3 is CATSRDPEQFF. DNA for the CDR3: TGTGCCACCAGCAGAGACCCTGAGCAGTTCTTC.

V is TRBV28 and J is TRBJ2-1; TRBD2 matches 7 bases. Germline CDR1 reads MDHEN; CDR2 reads SYDVKM. CDR3 size: 17 residues. V shed 2 bases and J 6 bases; nucleotides not matched to a gene: 13. This chain's CDR3 is CASSLNYPGGRINEQFF. As DNA, the CDR3 is TGTGCCAGCAGTTTAAATTACCCGGGGGGTCGGATCAATGAGCAGTTCTTC.

V and J are TRBV27 and TRBJ2-6, with 9 nucleotides matching TRBD1. Per the germline V gene, CDR1 is MNHEY and CDR2 is SMNVEV (reference sequence). CDR3 length equals 17 residues. Trimming took 0 bases from V and 4 from J; bases not matched to a gene: 4. The CDR3 region is CASSLSGQGGGANVLTF. The CDR3 nucleotides read TGTGCCAGCAGTTTATCGGGACAGGGTGGCGGGGCCAACGTCCTGACTTTC.

The gene calls are TRBV18 and TRBJ1-1, with 7 nucleotides matching TRBD1. Trimming cost V 1 base and J 1 base; bases outside gene matches: 9. This CDR3 contains 17 residues. Per the germline V gene, CDR1 is KGHSH and CDR2 is LQKENI. CDR3 amino acids: CASSPRGQIPSNTEAFF. The CDR3 DNA reads TGTGCCAGCTCACCACGGGGACAGATCCCCTCGAACACTGAAGCTTTCTTT. Full variable domain (outside the CDR3, taken from reference TRBV18 and TRBJ1-1): NAGVMQNPRHLVRRRGQEARLRCSPMKGHSHVYWYRQLPEEGLKFMVYLQKENIIDESGMPKERFSAEFPKEGPSILRIQQVVRGDSAAYFCASSPRGQIPSNTEAFFGQGTRLTVV.

This clone was observed once. V gene TRBV12-3 or TRBV12-4 combines with J gene TRBJ2-7, with no clear D. This CDR3 has 13 amino acids. Between the trimmed V and J ends, which lost 3 bases and 2 bases, there was a span of 8 bases. The CDR3 bases are TGTGCCAGCAGTTTGTTGGGCCCCTACGAGCAGTACTTC. Translating gives CASSLLGPYEQYF.

The chain is built from TRBV24-1 and TRBJ1-3; unclear D gene. Deletions cut 2 bases from V and 2 bases from J, with 9 bases between. In germline, CDR1 is KGHDR, CDR2 SFDVKD. This CDR3 has 15 residues. The CDR3 coding sequence is TGTGCCACCAGTGATTCCGCAGGCGCTGGAAACACCATATATTTT. Encoded protein: CATSDSAGAGNTIYF.

The rearrangement links TRBV19 to TRBJ2-6; D remains unclear. Germline lookup yields CDR1 LNHDA and CDR2 SQIVND (reference sequence). CDR3 size: 13 residues. V dropped 6 bases and J dropped 1 base, with 4 bases sitting between them. In nucleotides, the CDR3 is TGTGCCAGTAGCTCTTCTGGGGCCAACGTCCTGACTTTC. Residues: CASSSSGANVLTF.

The CDR3 region has the DNA TGTGCCAGCAGCTTACGGGGAGGACGGGACACTGAAGCTTTCTTT. Its protein product is CASSLRGGRDTEAFF. This sequence joins TRBV7-2 and TRBJ1-1; unclear D gene. CDR3 length: 15 amino acids. Germline V gives CDR1 SGHTA, CDR2 FQGNSA. V dropped 2 bases and J dropped 3 bases, with 13 bases sitting between them.

The chain is built from TRBV7-9 and TRBJ1-4; weak D call: TRBD1 (6 bases). Germline lookup yields CDR1 SEHNR and CDR2 FQNEAQ (reference sequence). The CDR3 loop spans 13 amino acids. The V end lost 7 bases, the J end lost 5 bases, and 11 bases lay between the germline ends. This chain's CDR3 is CASTTGWNEKLFF. In DNA form, the CDR3 reads TGTGCCAGCACAACAGGGTGGAATGAAAAACTGTTTTTT.

This chain uses TRBV6-2 or TRBV6-3 with TRBJ2-1; 9 nucleotides match TRBD1. This CDR3 has 14 residues. Trimming removed 4 bases from V and 9 bases from J; junction bases left unmatched: 7. The germline gives CDR1 MNHEY, CDR2 SVGEGT. CDR3 in DNA: TGTGCCAGCAGTTTTGGACAGGGGTATAGTGAGCAGTTCTTC. It encodes CASSFGQGYSEQFF.

V gene TRBV5-1 combines with J gene TRBJ2-7; 8 nucleotides agree with TRBD2. Germline V CDR1 and CDR2: SGHRS, YFSETQ. Trimming cost V 0 bases and J 5 bases; bases outside gene matches: 4. This CDR3 comprises 14 residues. CDR3 protein: CASSLAGGVDEQYF. In DNA, the CDR3 is TGCGCCAGCAGCTTGGCGGGAGGGGTCGACGAGCAGTACTTC.

This clone was seen a single time. This sequence joins TRBV5-6 and TRBJ2-5, with no clear D. Germline loops: CDR1 SGHDT, CDR2 YYEEEE. V lost 2 bases to trimming and J lost 1 base, with 0 bases between them. The CDR3 is 11 amino acids. The CDR3 sequence: CASSFQETQYF. Written as DNA, the CDR3 is TGTGCCAGCAGCTTCCAAGAGACCCAGTACTTC.

V and J are TRBV28 and TRBJ1-1; D not certain. Germline assignment: CDR1 MDHEN and CDR2 SYDVKM. CDR3 length equals 12 residues. V dropped 8 bases and J dropped 0 bases, with 7 bases sitting between them. CDR3 DNA sequence: TGTGCCAGCCGGTGGGTGAACACTGAAGCTTTCTTT. It yields the protein CASRWVNTEAFF. Complete variable domain (other parts from reference TRBV28 and TRBJ1-1): DVKVTQSSRYLVKRTGEKVFLECVQDMDHENMFWYRQDPGLGLRLIYFSYDVKMKEKGDIPEGYSVSREKKERFSLILESASTNQTSMYLCASRWVNTEAFFGQGTRLTVV.

The J gene is TRBJ2-2, the V gene TRBV3-1 (or the pseudogene TRBV3-2); D gene unclear. The germline V gene has CDR1 LGHDT and CDR2 YNNKEL (reference sequence). Deletions cut 3 bases from V and 1 base from J, with 9 bases between. CDR3 length equals 15 residues. In DNA form, the CDR3 reads TGTGCCAGCAGCCACACGACACTGAACACCGGGGAGCTGTTTTTT. Protein sequence: CASSHTTLNTGELFF.

This clone was seen once. The chain is built from TRBV12-3 or TRBV12-4 and TRBJ2-3; D might be TRBD1 (5 bases). CDR3 length equals 12 residues. The V end lost 6 bases, the J end lost 6 bases, and 10 bases lay between the germline ends. CDR3 DNA sequence: TGTGCCAGCAGCTGGGGCTCGGATACGCAGTATTTT. Its protein is CASSWGSDTQYF.

J is TRBJ2-2 and V is TRBV5-5; a weak D match, TRBD2 (6 bases). Germline loops: CDR1 SGHKS, CDR2 YYEKEE (reference sequence). V lost 2 bases and J 2 bases, leaving 10 bases between the germline ends. This CDR3 has 15 residues. The CDR3 is CASSLGGINTGELFF. The CDR3 nucleotides read TGTGCCAGCAGCTTAGGAGGGATAAACACCGGGGAGCTGTTTTTT.

This chain connects TRBV6-9 to TRBJ1-4, with a tentative D call TRBD1 (5 bases). There are 10 residues in the CDR3. Per the germline V gene, CDR1 is MNHGY and CDR2 is SVAAGI. Trimming stripped 7 bases from V and 10 bases from J, with 7 bases between. In DNA, the CDR3 is TGTGCCAGCACTAGGGGAAAACTGTTTTTT. It translates to CASTRGKLFF.

The V call is TRBV18, the J call TRBJ2-3, with a possible D match to TRBD1 (5 bases). This CDR3 has 16 residues. The V end was cut by 1 base, the J end by 2 bases, with 13 bases between. Germline CDR1 and CDR2: KGHSH and LQKENI. As DNA, the CDR3 is TGTGCCAGCTCACCACAAGGGGCAGGCCTCACAGATACGCAGTATTTT. It translates to CASSPQGAGLTDTQYF.